This T cell receptor beta chain was recovered during a study of T cell responses to AZD1222 COVID-19 vaccine. Study observations and caveats: Without day 14 samples, only post-peak T cell repertoires were studied. Just a handful of people given AZD1222 tested seropositive at baseline.

Pooled together were second doses at about 4 or about 12 weeks. As to this clone: Its antigen is not identified.

Germline V gives CDR1 SQVTM, CDR2 ANQGSEA. V was clipped by 2 bases and J by 6 bases, with 12 bases between them. This CDR3 spans 13 amino acids. Assay used: immunoSEQ multiplex PCR; TCRdb lists only in-frame clones, some missing. The sample records about 94,000 clones, about 85% being singletons. The chain carries TRBV29-1 and TRBJ2-3; D unclear. The TCR comes from an adult who received the AZD1222 COVID-19 vaccine. The input for sequencing was peripheral blood, taken 28 days after the second AZD1222 dose. This CDR3 reads CSVEQVLGDTQYF. The CDR3, as DNA: TGCAGCGTTGAACAGGTCCTCGGGGATACGCAGTATTTT.